This TCR beta chain appears in the sequencing data of a study of neurological immune-mediated disorders. Whole-study results and caveats: In HTLV-1-associated myelopathy, TCR clonal expansion was greatest, and in multiple sclerosis it was least, below healthy controls. Grouping of repertoires by phylogeny put those of 18 of 34 multiple sclerosis patients into a single related-CDR3 cluster, a possible signature.

In germline, CDR1 is SGHRS, CDR2 YFSETQ. CDR3 size: 14 residues. Synthesis of cDNA was accomplished via 5'RACE employing 10-nucleotide random UMIs. TCRdb reanalysed the 5' RACE reads using MiXCR and keeps one entry per CDR3 protein. The sample lists tens of thousands of distinct CDR3 sequences; 4% to 6% were seen once. This clonotype was detected many times. No antigen is known for it. At one end, the junction sequence differs from germline, possibly due to a read error. The chain recombines TRBV5-1 with TRBJ1-1; D uncertain. This TCR was recovered from a woman aged 25 to 39 with multiple sclerosis. Sequences were obtained from PBMCs. In DNA form, the CDR3 reads TGCACCAGCAGCTTGAACCCCATGAACACTGAAGCTTTCTTT. Protein product: CTSSLNPMNTEAFF.